This T cell receptor (beta chain) was profiled in a study of blood T cell repertoires in COVID-19 (dated by TCRdb to 2020 to 2021). About the study as a whole: The collaborator samples originated in the United States, Italy and Spain and spanned the acute and convalescent phases of COVID-19. The dataset comprised deeply sampled blood TCRbeta repertoires from subjects exposed to, actively infected with, or recovered from COVID-19. Where available, HLA class I and class II types were obtained from metadata supplied by the sample provider rather than from assay-based typing. A de-identified subject ID, COVID-19 status, age in years and sex were almost always included in the sample metadata. The prospective study material was composed of cDNA or gDNA derived from T cells, B-cell-depleted T cells, or PBMCs. The repertoires were released in a freely available public database intended as a resource for research on the immune response to SARS-CoV-2. Samples came from the ongoing ImmuneRACE study (first 160 participants) plus 1,254 subjects from 6 global collaborators. Findings and caveats that apply to the study as a whole: Clinical and demographic metadata were provided uncurated, with the amount varying by source and participant.

Participants in the prospective study were aged roughly 18 to 90 years, lived in over 20 United States geographic areas, and enrolled through a virtual design. To assign participants to cohorts, the prospective study relied on clinical history that participants themselves reported in a screening survey and a study questionnaire. Recovered participants in ImmuneRACE Cohort 3 were defined as having two consecutive negative NP/OP PCR tests, clearance from a healthcare professional, or resolution of symptoms. In the prospective study, whole blood, serum and a nasopharyngeal or oropharyngeal swab were collected from each participant by mobile phlebotomists. Over an approximately 2-month period, participants in the prospective study had the option of providing additional blood draws and questionnaires. Blood samples from the prospective study were shipped frozen or at room temperature prior to DNA extraction.

TCRbeta CDR3 regions were amplified from genomic DNA using the immunoSEQ Assay, a bias-controlled multiplex PCR. Per the source publication's procedure: Nucleated cell counts per sample were estimated from amplification of reference gene primers within the assay. To quantify the absolute abundance of each unique TCRbeta CDR3 rearrangement, sequence reads were collapsed and filtered. For each sample, productive Simpson clonality was calculated as the square root of Simpson's diversity index across productive rearrangements. TCRdb carries this immuneACCESS record with in-frame sequences only. Its versions omit some clonotypes, under half of them owing to an unresolved V gene in the studies checked, with the rest unexplained. D and trimming come from the DNA, and the V and J calls and clone size come from that table. The sample contains over 400,000 clones, 75% to 90% of them found a single time. 7% to 10% of the sample is held by the ten biggest clonotypes.

The CDR3 spans 15 residues, from the cysteine through the phenylalanine. Solely the CDR3 DNA is kept, with 45 bases framed from the first base. CDR1 and CDR2 (LGHDT, YNNKEL) derive from the germline V gene (reference sequence). Trimming removed 8 bases from V and 3 bases from J; the gene matches leave 6 bases unexplained. As to this clone: This receptor's antigen is unknown. The record has no base qualities; no much larger clone is one base away.

This sequence originates from a woman in her fifties or sixties who had recovered from COVID-19. The material sequenced was PBMCs or T cells enriched from blood (not recorded which). Rearrangement joined TRBV3-1 (or the pseudogene TRBV3-2) to TRBJ2-1, and 11 bases in between align with TRBD1. The CDR3 has the sequence CASAPGTGGYNEQFF. The DNA sequence is TGTGCCAGCGCCCCCGGGACAGGGGGCTACAATGAGCAGTTCTTC.